A single sample is the source of the 31 T cell receptor beta chains below, sequenced in a study of identical twins. TCRdb re-derived calls from the 5' RACE reads in MiXCR, one entry per CDR3 protein. The repertoire holds over 550,000 distinct CDR3 sequences, with around 7.5% as singletons. Another study also made use of these data, one on yellow fever vaccine responses in identical twins.

The specimen sequenced was PBMCs. The receptors come from a woman between 18 and 30 years old in good health.

There are a few counts of this clonotype. The chain employs TRBV2 and TRBJ2-3, with no clear D. The germline V gene has CDR1 SNHLY and CDR2 FYNNEI. The CDR3 totals 11 residues. The ends were cut back, 4 bases at V and 4 bases at J, with 3 bases in the middle. The CDR3 nucleotides are TGTGCCAGCAGTGTTCCAGATACGCAGTATTTT. Its protein is CASSVPDTQYF.

Many counts were recorded for this clonotype. The CDR3 here is CASSNRGGGTEAFF. In DNA, the CDR3 is TGTGCCAGCAGCAACAGGGGCGGGGGCACTGAAGCTTTCTTT. The gene calls are TRBV5-5 and TRBJ1-1, with TRBD1 identical over 7 bases. The CDR3 has 14 residues. Unmatched junction bases numbered 7, after V lost 4 bases and J lost 4 bases. Per the germline V gene, CDR1 is SGHKS and CDR2 is YYEKEE (reference sequence).

This clonotype was seen repeatedly, ten times or more. V is TRBV5-1 and J is TRBJ2-1, with TRBD2 as a possible D gene (5 bases). The CDR3 has 14 amino acids. With 2 bases removed from V and 4 bases from J, the gap between germline ends came to 10 bases. The germline V gene has CDR1 SGHRS and CDR2 YFSETQ. The CDR3: CASSFEGIYNEQFF. The CDR3, as DNA: TGCGCCAGCAGCTTTGAGGGAATTTACAATGAGCAGTTCTTC.

This clonotype was detected only a few times. This chain links TRBV7-8 with TRBJ2-1; no clear D. This CDR3 is 16 amino acids long. Germline V gene sequence: CDR1 SGHVS, CDR2 FQNEAQ. V dropped 4 bases and J dropped 7 bases, with 20 bases sitting between them. The CDR3 DNA sequence: TGTGCCAGCAGCTCCCCCGTGAGACGGCCGTTGAATGAGCAGTTCTTC. Protein: CASSSPVRRPLNEQFF.

CDR3 region: CASSYNEPGQAITGELFF. CDR3 bases: TGTGCCAGCAGTTACAACGAACCGGGACAGGCGATCACCGGGGAGCTGTTTTTT. V usage is TRBV6-5 and J usage is TRBJ2-2; 8 nucleotides agree with TRBD1. The CDR3 loop spans 18 amino acids. In germline, CDR1 is MNHEY, CDR2 SVGAGI. The junction had 12 bases not matched to a gene; V was cut back by 2 bases and J by 4 bases.

The sample holds many counts of this clonotype. The V gene is TRBV7-6, the J gene TRBJ2-5; a weak D match, TRBD1 (5 bases). V lost 5 bases, J lost 2 bases, and 15 bases lay in between. The CDR3 spans 15 residues. CDR1 is SGHVS, CDR2 FNYEAQ, per germline. In nucleotides, the CDR3 is TGTGCCAGCAGCCAGGTTGGGGCAGTACAAGAGACCCAGTACTTC. Residues: CASSQVGAVQETQYF.

This clonotype showed up just a few times. The chain recombines TRBV7-3 with TRBJ2-1; the match to TRBD2 covers 9 bases. The V and J ends lost 0 bases and 5 bases, in that order; junction bases with no gene match: 8. The CDR3 length is 17 residues. Per germline, CDR1 SGHTA and CDR2 FQGTGA. The CDR3 DNA reads as TGTGCCAGCAGCTTAACGATCCGACTAGCGGAAGACAATGAGCAGTTCTTC. Translated, it gives CASSLTIRLAEDNEQFF. Variable domain in full (rest from reference TRBV7-3 and TRBJ2-1): GAGVSQTPSNKVTEKGKYVELRCDPISGHTALYWYRQSLGQGPEFLIYFQGTGAADDSGLPNDRFFAVRPEGSVSTLKIQRTERGDSAVYLCASSLTIRLAEDNEQFFGPGTRLTVL.

This clonotype was observed a few times. V gene TRBV2 combines with J gene TRBJ2-2; TRBD1 or TRBD2 may be the D gene (6 bases each). Trimming took off 3 bases at V and 0 bases at J, with 11 bases between the two ends. This CDR3 has 16 amino acids. Germline loops: CDR1 SNHLY, CDR2 FYNNEI. CDR3 sequence reads: CASSDRGPANTGELFF. CDR3 in DNA: TGTGCCAGCAGTGACCGGGGGCCCGCGAACACCGGGGAGCTGTTTTTT.

This clonotype has only a few counts. The rearrangement joins TRBV5-5 to TRBJ2-7, with a tentative D call TRBD1 (5 bases). The CDR3 consists of 13 residues. Germline lookup yields CDR1 SGHKS and CDR2 YYEKEE (reference sequence). Trimming removed 0 bases at V and 4 bases at J, with 8 bases between. DNA of the CDR3: TGTGCCAGCAGCTTGGAACAGGATTACGAGCAGTACGTC. This encodes CASSLEQDYEQYV.

The genes are TRBV6-1 and TRBJ2-3, with 7 bases lining up with TRBD2. The CDR3 is made up of 15 amino acids. Trimming at V came to 4 bases and at J to 1 base, leaving 5 bases not matched to a gene. Germline CDR1 reads MNHNS; CDR2 reads SASEGT. The CDR3, as DNA: TGTGCCAGCAGTGGAACTAGCGACCGCACAGATACGCAGTATTTT. It translates to CASSGTSDRTDTQYF.

With regard to this clonotype: A read error may be the cause here, since a much bigger clone is one base away. This rearrangement joins TRBV5-1 to TRBJ2-2; 8 bases align to TRBD2. Germline loops: CDR1 SGHRS, CDR2 YFSETQ. This CDR3 has 16 amino acids. CDR3: CPSSLGLVPNTGELFF. CDR3 DNA: TGCCCCAGCAGCTTGGGACTAGTCCCGAACACCGGGGAGCTGTTTTTT.

This clonotype was found many times. The chain combines TRBV20-1 with TRBJ2-1; 14 bases are a match to TRBD2. V gave up 3 bases and J gave up 6 bases; unmatched junction bases: 4. The germline CDR1 and CDR2 sequences are DFQATT and SNEGSKA (reference sequence). There are 15 residues in the CDR3. For the CDR3, the DNA is TGCAGTGCTAGTAGACTAGCGGGGGGGAGCAATGAGCAGTTCTTC. This codes for CSASRLAGGSNEQFF.

This clonotype was counted between two and nine times. The CDR3 DNA sequence: TGTGCCAGCAGCCGACAGGGACGAGTCGGCACTGAAGCTTTCTTT. Amino acid sequence: CASSRQGRVGTEAFF. The chain links TRBV6-1 to TRBJ1-1; TRBD1 matches at 7 bases. This CDR3 has 15 amino acids. The germline gives CDR1 MNHNS, CDR2 SASEGT. Trimming at V came to 6 bases and at J to 4 bases, leaving 11 bases not matched to a gene.

This clonotype was found many times. The gene calls are TRBV12-3 or TRBV12-4 and TRBJ2-7; unclear D gene. The CDR3 contains 12 residues. V was clipped by 2 bases and J by 4 bases, with 6 bases between them. The CDR3 protein is CASSLMRYEQYF. The CDR3 bases are TGTGCCAGCAGTTTAATGCGTTACGAGCAGTACTTC.

This clonotype appeared many times. CDR3 residues: CASSGRTKNTGELFF. CDR3 bases: TGTGCCAGCAGCGGCCGGACGAAGAACACCGGGGAGCTGTTTTTT. The chain joins TRBV21-1 to TRBJ2-2. TRBV21-1 is a recognized pseudogene. CDR3 length: 15 residues.

This clonotype has a count of ten or more. The V call is TRBV12-3 or TRBV12-4, the J call TRBJ2-2; 7 bases align to TRBD1. The trim removed 5 bases at V and 3 bases at J, leaving 3 bases unmatched. This CDR3 comprises 14 residues. Here the CDR3 reads CASSPGTDTGELFF. CDR3 nucleotides: TGTGCCAGCAGTCCCGGGACAGACACCGGGGAGCTGTTTTTT.

The J gene is TRBJ1-5, the V gene TRBV6-1; D is uncertain. CDR1 and CDR2 (germline): MNHNS, SASEGT. With 10 bases removed from V and 5 bases from J, the gap between germline ends came to 21 bases. The CDR3 sequence is 15 residues long. The CDR3 sequence: CAIESHGYVDQPQHF. DNA for the CDR3: TGTGCCATCGAATCCCACGGGTATGTCGATCAGCCCCAGCATTTT.

The CDR3 sequence is CASSLSLREGRVTDTQYF. CDR3 DNA: TGCGCCAGCAGCTTGAGTTTGCGGGAGGGCCGTGTCACAGATACGCAGTATTTT. V usage is TRBV5-1 and J usage is TRBJ2-3, with TRBD2 identical over 9 bases. The J segment lost 2 bases and the V segment lost 1 base, leaving 11 bases of the junction unmatched. The CDR3 runs to 18 residues. Per germline, CDR1 SGHRS and CDR2 YFSETQ.

There are many counts of this clonotype. This chain links TRBV4-1 with TRBJ1-5; 9 bases line up with TRBD1. Germline V gene sequence: CDR1 MGHRA, CDR2 YSYEKL. V was pared by 4 bases and J by 1 base, with 5 bases of the junction left unmatched. The CDR3 sequence is 16 residues long. Here the CDR3 DNA reads TGCGCCAGCAGCCGATCGACAGGGGGAAGCAATCAGCCCCAGCATTTT. It specifies CASSRSTGGSNQPQHF.

This clonotype appeared a few times. The chain couples TRBV14 to TRBJ2-3; a weak D match, TRBD2 (6 bases). The germline V and J ends were trimmed by 4 bases and 1 base, with 15 bases remaining between them. This CDR3 contains 16 residues. Germline V lookup: CDR1 SGHDN, CDR2 FVKESK. The CDR3 region has the DNA TGTGCCAGCAGCCGTCCGGGACTGCCGGGCACAGATACGCAGTATTTT. It translates to CASSRPGLPGTDTQYF.

This clonotype was observed a few times. This chain connects TRBV5-1 to TRBJ2-7; either TRBD1 or TRBD2 may supply D (5 bases each). The CDR3 runs to 15 residues. The V gene lost 0 bases and the J gene lost 2 bases, with 12 bases spanning the gap. Germline assignment: CDR1 SGHRS and CDR2 YFSETQ. For the CDR3, the DNA is TGCGCCAGCAGCTTGGGGGGGTCAGGCCCCTACGAGCAGTACGTC. Its protein is CASSLGGSGPYEQYV.

This clonotype was detected a few times. This chain connects TRBV20-1 to TRBJ2-6, with D perhaps TRBD2 (5 bases). The CDR3 consists of 14 residues. V shed 2 bases and J shed 2 bases, with 7 bases lying between them. Per the germline V gene, CDR1 is DFQATT and CDR2 is SNEGSKA (reference sequence). CDR3 sequence (DNA): TGCAGTGCTAGACTAGCAGCTGGGGCCAACGTCCTGACTTTC. Its protein product is CSARLAAGANVLTF.

The sample holds a few counts of this clonotype. CDR3 in DNA: TGTGCCAGCAACCAGGACAGATCTGGCTACACCTTC. This gives the protein CASNQDRSGYTF. V gene TRBV7-9 combines with J gene TRBJ1-2, with D perhaps TRBD1 (6 bases). The CDR3 runs to 12 residues. The germline gives CDR1 SEHNR, CDR2 FQNEAQ (reference sequence). Trimming stripped 7 bases from V and 7 bases from J, with 13 bases between.

This clonotype showed up many times. V gene TRBV27 combines with J gene TRBJ1-1; the D gene is possibly TRBD1 (5 bases). Germline CDR1 and CDR2: MNHEY and SMNVEV (reference sequence). Trimming stripped 3 bases from V and 1 base from J, with 18 bases between. The CDR3 has 17 residues. The CDR3 protein is CASSFLGRASGNTEAFF. CDR3 bases: TGTGCCAGCAGTTTCCTCGGCAGGGCGTCGGGGAACACTGAAGCTTTCTTT.

The chain couples TRBV7-6 to TRBJ2-3; D possibly uses TRBD1 or TRBD2 (5 bases each). The CDR3 is made up of 15 amino acids. Trimming left V 2 bases short and J 2 bases short, with 11 bases between. Germline V gene sequence: CDR1 SGHVS, CDR2 FNYEAQ. The chain's CDR3 is CASSLYRGPTDTQYF. The DNA of the CDR3 is TGTGCCAGCAGCTTATATCGGGGACCCACAGATACGCAGTATTTT.

This clonotype was picked up many times. This rearrangement joins TRBV20-1 to TRBJ2-3; D is uncertain. V was pared by 5 bases and J by 4 bases, with 16 bases between. Germline V CDR1 and CDR2: DFQATT, SNEGSKA (reference sequence). This CDR3 contains 14 residues. The CDR3 loop reads CSAPGFRSADTQYF. CDR3 coding DNA: TGCAGTGCTCCCGGGTTTCGCAGCGCAGATACGCAGTATTTT.

The V and J genes are TRBV5-1 and TRBJ2-1, with 8 bases matching TRBD1. The CDR3 loop spans 19 amino acids. Germline V gene data show CDR1 as SGHRS and CDR2 as YFSETQ. With V trimmed by 4 bases and J by 4 bases, 19 bases remained unmatched. The CDR3 nucleotides read TGCGCCAGCAGCCCGACCGACAGGGGAGGACCAGCTGTATACAATGAGCAGTTCTTC. Amino acids: CASSPTDRGGPAVYNEQFF. Looking up the rest from reference TRBV5-1 and TRBJ2-1 gives the full variable domain: KAGVTQTPRYLIKTRGQQVTLSCSPISGHRSVSWYQQTPGQGLQFLFEYFSETQRNKGNFPGRFSGRQFSNSRSEMNVSTLELGDSALYLCASSPTDRGGPAVYNEQFFGPGTRLTVL.

This chain joins TRBV15 and TRBJ2-2; TRBD2 agrees at 7 bases. The CDR3 spans 16 residues. Germline CDR1 reads LNHNV; CDR2 reads YYDKDF (reference sequence). The V and J ends lost 2 bases and 6 bases, in that order; junction bases with no gene match: 9. This chain's CDR3 is CATSRKSGVYSGELFF. In DNA form, the CDR3 reads TGTGCCACCAGCAGAAAAAGCGGGGTATACTCCGGGGAGCTGTTTTTT.

In its sample, this clonotype was seen a few times. The chain uses TRBV20-1 and TRBJ1-6, with D maybe TRBD1 (5 bases). In germline, CDR1 is DFQATT, CDR2 SNEGSKA (reference sequence). V was trimmed by 1 base and J by 8 bases, leaving 12 bases between them. This CDR3 is 14 amino acids long. The CDR3 coding sequence is TGCAGTGCTAGAGGATCAGGGTTGGATTCACCCCTCCACTTT. Translated: CSARGSGLDSPLHF.

J is TRBJ1-1 and V is TRBV10-3; D gene unclear. The CDR3 runs to 15 residues. The germline V gene encodes CDR1 ENHRY and CDR2 SYGVKD. V shed 1 base and J shed 4 bases, with 13 bases lying between them. The CDR3 sequence: CAISEFGVGGTEAFF. In DNA form, the CDR3 reads TGTGCCATCAGTGAGTTTGGGGTTGGTGGCACTGAAGCTTTCTTT.

The J gene is TRBJ2-7, the V gene TRBV5-6, with D possibly being TRBD2 (6 bases). CDR3 length: 15 residues. Trimming stripped 1 base from V and 0 bases from J, with 11 bases between. Germline lookup yields CDR1 SGHDT and CDR2 YYEEEE. CDR3 in DNA: TGTGCCAGCAGCTTGCTGGGGCGGGACTCCTACGAGCAGTACGTC. Translating gives CASSLLGRDSYEQYV.